This T cell receptor beta chain was documented in a study of siplizumab effects on memory and regulatory T cells (dated by TCRdb to about 2019). In terms of the full investigation: The effect of the anti-CD2 antibody siplizumab on alloreactive T-cell subsets was examined in allogeneic mixed lymphocyte reactions constructed from human PBMCs. Overall results and qualifications from the work: The cumulative frequency of alloreactive sequences traceable to unstimulated CD4+ memory T cells was significantly reduced by siplizumab. Because sequences at frequencies below about 10^-5 were poorly captured, only a minor fraction of alloreactive clones could be mapped back to unstimulated subsets. Among mappable alloreactive CD4+ clones, the Treg-derived fraction averaged nearly 70% with siplizumab versus 25% to 30% in control reactions. The suppressive function of proliferating Tregs from siplizumab cultures was not functionally confirmed. For roughly 75-95% of proliferating CD4+ or CD8+ clones, no naive or memory phenotype could be assigned. Unstimulated naive T cells appeared more diverse than memory T cells, and naive cells seemed to contribute substantially to the alloresponse.

Reading from cysteine to phenylalanine, the CDR3 counts 14 amino acids. The kept DNA is CDR3 alone, 42 bases in frame from the first base. CDR1 and CDR2 (MNHNY, SVGAGI) derive from the germline V gene (reference sequence). V gives up 0 bases and J gives up 4 bases, and the segment between their germline ends measures 9 bases. Sorted unstimulated T cells, along with proliferating T cells recovered from mixed lymphocyte reactions, underwent TCRbeta CDR3 sequencing. Fresh whole blood from some eleven HLA-typed healthy donors was used to isolate PBMCs. Concerning this clone itself: Its antigen specificity is not known. The sample holds no much larger clone one base away, and base qualities are not on file.

Receptors were amplified or captured by the immunoSEQ multiplex PCR assay. Approximately 100,000 TCR templates per sample were assayed on the deep sequencing platform. Genomic DNA extracted from sorted T cells was used for TCRbeta CDR3 sequencing. The study's own analysis went as follows. Clonal analysis of TCRbeta CDR3 data was done in the R programming language. Alloreactive CD4+ and CD8+ clones were defined by comparing unstimulated samples with post-reaction CFSE-low samples. Regulatory or non-regulatory origin was assigned to alloreactive CD4+ clones by matching of sequences to sorted unstimulated Treg and non-Treg repertoires. Here the immuneACCESS table is served through TCRdb, limited to in-frame sequences with V and J called. Missing clones are a known gap in these copies; in checked studies unresolved V genes cover under half, and the rest lacks a known reason. That table supplies the V and J calls and clone size; D and trimming were determined from the DNA. Within this sample are about 110,000 clones, with 85% to 95% of them counted one time only. Together, the top ten hold more than 0.3% of the sample.

This clonotype was sampled from a human donor in good health. Sequenced: CD4+ T cells sorted from blood. The rearranged chain carries TRBV6-6 and TRBJ1-2; the D gene is possibly TRBD1, with 5 bases matching. The CDR3 amino acid sequence is: CASSYSGRVYGYTF. The nucleotide sequence is given as TGTGCCAGCAGTTACTCGGGCAGGGTCTATGGCTACACCTTC.